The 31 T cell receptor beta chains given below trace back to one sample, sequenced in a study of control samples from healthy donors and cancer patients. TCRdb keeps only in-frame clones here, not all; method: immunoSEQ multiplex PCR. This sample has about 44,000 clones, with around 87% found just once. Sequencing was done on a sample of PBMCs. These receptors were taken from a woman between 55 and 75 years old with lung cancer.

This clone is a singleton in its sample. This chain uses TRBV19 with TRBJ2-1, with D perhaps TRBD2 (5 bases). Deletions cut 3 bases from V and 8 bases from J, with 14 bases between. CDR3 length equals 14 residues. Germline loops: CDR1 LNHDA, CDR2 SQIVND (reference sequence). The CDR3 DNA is TGTGCCAGTAGTATGGTAGAGCGGACCTATGAGCAGTTCTTC. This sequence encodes CASSMVERTYEQFF.

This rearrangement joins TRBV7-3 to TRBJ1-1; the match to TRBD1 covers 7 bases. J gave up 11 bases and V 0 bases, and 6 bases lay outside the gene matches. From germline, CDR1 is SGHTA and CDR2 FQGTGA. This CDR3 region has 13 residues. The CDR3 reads CASSLTTGVQAFF. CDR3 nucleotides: TGTGCCAGCAGCTTAACCACAGGGGTTCAGGCTTTCTTT.

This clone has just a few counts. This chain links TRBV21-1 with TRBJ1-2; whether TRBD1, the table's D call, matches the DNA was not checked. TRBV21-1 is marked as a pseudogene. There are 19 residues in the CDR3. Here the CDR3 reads CASSILGDWTDETNYGYTF. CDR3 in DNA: TGTGCCAGCAGCATCCTAGGGGATTGGACAGACGAGACTAACTATGGCTACACCTTC.

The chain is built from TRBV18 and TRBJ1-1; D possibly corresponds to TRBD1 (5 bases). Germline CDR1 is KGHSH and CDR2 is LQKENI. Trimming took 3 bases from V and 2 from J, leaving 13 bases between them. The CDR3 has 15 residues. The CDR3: CASSPDEGVNTEAFF. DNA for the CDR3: TGTGCCAGCTCACCGGACGAAGGGGTTAACACTGAAGCTTTCTTT. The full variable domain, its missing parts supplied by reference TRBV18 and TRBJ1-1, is NAGVMQNPRHLVRRRGQEARLRCSPMKGHSHVYWYRQLPEEGLKFMVYLQKENIIDESGMPKERFSAEFPKEGPSILRIQQVVRGDSAAYFCASSPDEGVNTEAFFGQGTRLTVV.

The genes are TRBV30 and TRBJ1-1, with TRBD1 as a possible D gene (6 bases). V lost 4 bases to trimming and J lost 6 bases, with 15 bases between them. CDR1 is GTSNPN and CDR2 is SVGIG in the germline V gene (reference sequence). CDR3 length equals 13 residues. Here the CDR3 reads CAWKDRGYPEAFF. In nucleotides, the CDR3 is TGTGCCTGGAAGGACAGAGGATACCCTGAAGCTTTCTTT.

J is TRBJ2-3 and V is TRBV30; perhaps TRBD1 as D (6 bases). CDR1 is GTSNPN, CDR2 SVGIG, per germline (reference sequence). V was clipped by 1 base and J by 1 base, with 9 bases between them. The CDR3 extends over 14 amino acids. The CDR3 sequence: CAWSARTGTDTQYF. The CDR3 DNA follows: TGTGCCTGGAGTGCTCGGACAGGCACAGATACGCAGTATTTT.

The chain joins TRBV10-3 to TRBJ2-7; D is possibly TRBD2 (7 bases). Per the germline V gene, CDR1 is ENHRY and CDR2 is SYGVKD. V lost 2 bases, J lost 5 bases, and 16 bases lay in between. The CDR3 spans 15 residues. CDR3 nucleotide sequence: TGTGCCATCAGTGAGCCCCTTAAGGGGGGGAACGAGCAGTACTTC. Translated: CAISEPLKGGNEQYF.

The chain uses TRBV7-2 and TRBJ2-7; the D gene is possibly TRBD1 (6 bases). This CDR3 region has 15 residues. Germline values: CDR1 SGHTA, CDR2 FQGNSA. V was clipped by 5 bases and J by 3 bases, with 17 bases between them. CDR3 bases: TGTGCCAGCAGCGCCGGGACACCAACCCTCTACGAGCAGTACTTC. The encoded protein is CASSAGTPTLYEQYF.

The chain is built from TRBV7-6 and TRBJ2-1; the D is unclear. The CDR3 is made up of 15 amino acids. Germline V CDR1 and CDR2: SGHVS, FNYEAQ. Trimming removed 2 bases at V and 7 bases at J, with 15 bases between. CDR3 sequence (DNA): TGTGCCAGCAGCTTAAATCCGCAGGCCGGGAATGAGCAGTTCTTC. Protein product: CASSLNPQAGNEQFF.

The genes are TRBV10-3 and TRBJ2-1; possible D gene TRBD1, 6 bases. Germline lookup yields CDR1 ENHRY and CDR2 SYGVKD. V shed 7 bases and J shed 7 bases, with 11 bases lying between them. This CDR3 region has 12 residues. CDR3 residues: CAIKQGGNEQFF. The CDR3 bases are TGTGCCATCAAACAGGGCGGGAATGAGCAGTTCTTC.

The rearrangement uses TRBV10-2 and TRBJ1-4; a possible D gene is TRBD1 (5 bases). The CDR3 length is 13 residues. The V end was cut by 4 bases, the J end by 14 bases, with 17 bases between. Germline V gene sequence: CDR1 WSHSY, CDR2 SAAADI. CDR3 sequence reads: CASSGSISGNLFF. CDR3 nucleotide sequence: TGCGCCAGCAGTGGGTCAATTTCAGGGAACCTGTTTTTT.

The CDR3 spells CASGPQVTSGTYEQYF. The DNA for the CDR3 is TGTGCTAGTGGTCCACAGGTAACTAGCGGTACCTACGAGCAGTACTTC. This chain links TRBV12-5 with TRBJ2-7; 8 positions agree with TRBD2. CDR3 size: 16 residues. V was clipped by 5 bases and J by 2 bases; unmatched bases: 11. Germline V gene sequence: CDR1 LGHNT, CDR2 FRNRAP. Drawing the rest from reference TRBV12-5 and TRBJ2-7, the complete variable domain is DARVTQTPRHKVTEMGQEVTMRCQPILGHNTVFWYRQTMMQGLELLAYFRNRAPLDDSGMPKDRFSAEMPDATLATLKIQPSEPRDSAVYFCASGPQVTSGTYEQYFGPGTRLTVT.

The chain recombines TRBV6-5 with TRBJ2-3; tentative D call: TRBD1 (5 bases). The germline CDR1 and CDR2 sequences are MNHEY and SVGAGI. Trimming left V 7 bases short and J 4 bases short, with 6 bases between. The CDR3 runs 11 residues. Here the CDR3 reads CASKGADTQYF. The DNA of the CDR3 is TGTGCCAGCAAAGGGGCAGATACGCAGTATTTT.

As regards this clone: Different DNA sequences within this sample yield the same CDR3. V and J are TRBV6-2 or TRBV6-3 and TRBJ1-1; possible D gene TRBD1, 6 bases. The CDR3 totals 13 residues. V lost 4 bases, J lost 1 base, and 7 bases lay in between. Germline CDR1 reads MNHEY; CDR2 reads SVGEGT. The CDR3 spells CASSWGRNTEAFF. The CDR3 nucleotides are TGTGCCAGCAGTTGGGGGCGGAACACTGAAGCTTTCTTT.

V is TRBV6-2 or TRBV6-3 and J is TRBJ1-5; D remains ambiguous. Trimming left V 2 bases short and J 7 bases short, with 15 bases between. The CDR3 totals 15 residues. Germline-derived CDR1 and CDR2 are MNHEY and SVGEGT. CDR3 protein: CASSYGLPGSQPQHF. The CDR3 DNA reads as TGTGCCAGCAGTTACGGACTACCGGGGTCGCAGCCCCAGCATTTT.

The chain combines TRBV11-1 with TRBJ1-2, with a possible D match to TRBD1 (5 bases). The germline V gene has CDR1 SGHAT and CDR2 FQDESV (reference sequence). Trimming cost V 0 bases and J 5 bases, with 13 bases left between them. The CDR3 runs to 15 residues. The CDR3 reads CASSLATAGQYGYTF. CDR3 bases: TGTGCCAGCAGCTTAGCGACGGCAGGGCAATATGGCTACACCTTC.

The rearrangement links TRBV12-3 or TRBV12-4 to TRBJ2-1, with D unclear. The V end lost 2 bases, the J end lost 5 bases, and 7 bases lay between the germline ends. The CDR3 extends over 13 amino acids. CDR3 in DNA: TGTGCCAGCAGTTTACGCACAAACAATGAGCAGTTCTTC. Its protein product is CASSLRTNNEQFF.

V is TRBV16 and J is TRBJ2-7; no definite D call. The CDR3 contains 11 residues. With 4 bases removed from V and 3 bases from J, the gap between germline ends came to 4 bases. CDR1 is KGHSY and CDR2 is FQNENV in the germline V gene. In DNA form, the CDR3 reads TGTGCCAGCAGCCTCAACTACGAGCAGTACTTC. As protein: CASSLNYEQYF.

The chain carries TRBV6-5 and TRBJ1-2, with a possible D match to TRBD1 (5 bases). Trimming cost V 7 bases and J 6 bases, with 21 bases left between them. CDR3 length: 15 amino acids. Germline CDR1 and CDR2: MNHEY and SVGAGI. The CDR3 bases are TGTGCCAGCAAAGAACCCCCTTCCGGGGCGGATGGCTACACCTTC. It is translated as CASKEPPSGADGYTF.

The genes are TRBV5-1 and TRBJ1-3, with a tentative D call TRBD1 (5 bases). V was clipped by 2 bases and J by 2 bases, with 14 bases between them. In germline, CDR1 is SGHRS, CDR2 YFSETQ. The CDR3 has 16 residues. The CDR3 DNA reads TGCGCCAGCAGCTTCGCAGGGTCGGCGGCTGGAAACACCATATATTTT. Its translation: CASSFAGSAAGNTIYF. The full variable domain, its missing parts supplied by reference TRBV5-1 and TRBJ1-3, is KAGVTQTPRYLIKTRGQQVTLSCSPISGHRSVSWYQQTPGQGLQFLFEYFSETQRNKGNFPGRFSGRQFSNSRSEMNVSTLELGDSALYLCASSFAGSAAGNTIYFGEGSWLTVV.

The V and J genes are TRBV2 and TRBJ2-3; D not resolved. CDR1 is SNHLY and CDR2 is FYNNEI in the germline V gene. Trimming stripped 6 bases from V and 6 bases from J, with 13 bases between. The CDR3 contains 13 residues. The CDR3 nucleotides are TGTGCCAGCAGCCAAGACCTCGAGGATACGCAGTATTTT. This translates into CASSQDLEDTQYF.

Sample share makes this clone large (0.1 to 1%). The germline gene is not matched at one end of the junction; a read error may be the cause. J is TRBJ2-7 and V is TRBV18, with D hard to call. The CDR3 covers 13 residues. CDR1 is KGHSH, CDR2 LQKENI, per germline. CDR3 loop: CASSPLPEDPKDF. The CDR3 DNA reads TGTGCCAGCTCACCATTACCAGAGGACCCTAAGGACTTC.

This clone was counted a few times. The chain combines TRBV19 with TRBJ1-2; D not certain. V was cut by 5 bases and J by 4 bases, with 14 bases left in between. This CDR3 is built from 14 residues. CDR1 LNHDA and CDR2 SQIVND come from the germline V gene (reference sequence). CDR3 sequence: CASSPLADSYGYTF. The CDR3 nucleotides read TGTGCCAGTAGTCCCTTGGCGGATAGCTATGGCTACACCTTC.

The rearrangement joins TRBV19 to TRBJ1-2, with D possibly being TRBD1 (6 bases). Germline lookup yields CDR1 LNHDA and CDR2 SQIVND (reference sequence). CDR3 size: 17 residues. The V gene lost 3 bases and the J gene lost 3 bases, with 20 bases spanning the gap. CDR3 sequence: CASSISEEQGPYYGYTF. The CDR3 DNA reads TGTGCCAGTAGTATCTCCGAGGAACAGGGACCATACTATGGCTACACCTTC. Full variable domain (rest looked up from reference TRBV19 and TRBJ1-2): DGGITQSPKYLFRKEGQNVTLSCEQNLNHDAMYWYRQDPGQGLRLIYYSQIVNDFQKGDIAEGYSVSREKKESFPLTVTSAQKNPTAFYLCASSISEEQGPYYGYTFGSGTRLTVV.

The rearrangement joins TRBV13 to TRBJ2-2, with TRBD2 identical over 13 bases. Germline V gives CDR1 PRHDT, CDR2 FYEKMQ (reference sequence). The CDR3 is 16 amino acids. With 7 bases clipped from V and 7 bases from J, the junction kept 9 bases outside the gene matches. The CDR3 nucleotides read TGTGCCAGCACGCCCGGGACTAGCGGGATAAGCGGGGAGCTGTTTTTT. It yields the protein CASTPGTSGISGELFF.

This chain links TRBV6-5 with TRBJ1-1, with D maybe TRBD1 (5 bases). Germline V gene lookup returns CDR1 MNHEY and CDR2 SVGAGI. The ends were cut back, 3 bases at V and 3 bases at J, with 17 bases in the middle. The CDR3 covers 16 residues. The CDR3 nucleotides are TGTGCCAGCAGTTATCGAGCAGGGCCCTGGGACACTGAAGCTTTCTTT. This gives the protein CASSYRAGPWDTEAFF.

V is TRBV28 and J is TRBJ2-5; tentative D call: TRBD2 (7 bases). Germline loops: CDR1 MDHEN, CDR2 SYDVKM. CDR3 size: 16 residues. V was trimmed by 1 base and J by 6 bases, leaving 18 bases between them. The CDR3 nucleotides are TGTGCCAGCAGTTTATCGGAATGGGGGGGCCCTAAGACCCAGTACTTC. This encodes CASSLSEWGGPKTQYF.

The CDR3 region is CASNVQGSAQHF. The CDR3 DNA reads TGTGCCAGCAACGTCCAGGGGTCGGCCCAGCATTTT. The rearrangement uses TRBV6-6 and TRBJ1-5; D is perhaps TRBD1 (6 bases). The germline V gene encodes CDR1 MNHNY and CDR2 SVGAGI (reference sequence). Trimming shortened V by 7 bases and J by 11 bases, and 15 bases separated the two germline ends. The CDR3 loop spans 12 amino acids.

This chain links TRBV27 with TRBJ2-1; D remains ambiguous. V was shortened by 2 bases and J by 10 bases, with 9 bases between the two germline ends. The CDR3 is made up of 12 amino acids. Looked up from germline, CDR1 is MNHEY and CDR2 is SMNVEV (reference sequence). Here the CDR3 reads CASSLRAGEQFF. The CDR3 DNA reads TGTGCCAGCAGTTTAAGAGCCGGGGAGCAGTTCTTC.

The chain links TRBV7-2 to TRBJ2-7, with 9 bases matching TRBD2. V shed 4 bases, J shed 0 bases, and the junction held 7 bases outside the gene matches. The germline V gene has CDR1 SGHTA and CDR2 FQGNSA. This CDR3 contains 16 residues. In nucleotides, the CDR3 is TGTGCCAGCAGCTCCAGCTTACTAGCGGGCTCCTACGAGCAGTACTTC. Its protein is CASSSSLLAGSYEQYF.

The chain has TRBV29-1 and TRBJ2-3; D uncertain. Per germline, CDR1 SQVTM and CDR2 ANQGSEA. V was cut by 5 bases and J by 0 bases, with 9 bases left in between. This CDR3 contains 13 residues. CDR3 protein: CSVLDESTDTQYF. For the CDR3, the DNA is TGCAGCGTTTTGGACGAGAGCACAGATACGCAGTATTTT.